The clone carrying this TCR beta chain was counted between two and nine times. The sample originates from a study of regulatory and conventional T cells in RAG deficiency. Profiling relied on immunoSEQ multiplex PCR, and the TCRdb table lists in-frame clones only, not all of them. Here the sample spans under 45,000 clones, more than 75% being singletons. Genomic DNA came from blood conventional CD4+ T cells gated CD25-low CD127-high. V gave up 2 bases and J gave up 6 bases, with 13 bases separating them. Germline assignment: CDR1 GTSNPN and CDR2 SVGIG (reference sequence). CDR3 length equals 14 residues. This sample also belongs to another study, concerning regulatory T cells. That publication notes: Primers: 52 TRBV forward and 13 TRBJ reverse.

The TCR originated in a human donor in good health. The chain links TRBV30 to TRBJ2-2, with a possible D match to TRBD1 (6 bases). Sequenced: CD4+ effector T cells sorted from blood. DNA for the CDR3: TGTGCCTGGAGTAAGGACAGTTACGCCGGGGAGCTGTTTTTT. It is translated as CAWSKDSYAGELFF.